The rows below give T cell receptor beta chains drawn from one sample of a study of T cell clones after liver transplantation. Here immunoSEQ multiplex PCR was the method, and the copy in TCRdb shows in-frame clones only, minus some. The sample comprises under 150,000 clones, around nine tenths of which are singletons, and approximately 0.88% rests with the top ten. The source was CD4+ T cells from blood, collected 12 months after liver transplant. All receptors come from a human patient who received a liver transplant. T cells may partly derive from the graft donor. Each CDR3 is given with its conserved first and last residue. The order of the fields is J gene, D gene, clone size, V gene, CDR3 protein, CDR3 DNA. D genes are given only for firm matches. Size is omitted from some rows. Given values are once, few, many or a class for expanded clones.

TRBJ2-5 TRBD1 - TRBV5-4 CASSRTGKETQYF TGTGCCAGCAGCCGGACAGGGAAAGAGACCCAGTACTTC
TRBJ2-6 - - TRBV21-1 CASSKEIGTAERSGANVLTF TGTGCCAGCAGCAAAGAGATTGGGACAGCTGAGCGCTCTGGGGCCAACGTCCTGACTTTC
TRBJ2-6 - - TRBV5-4 CASSLEQTGANVLTF TGTGCCAGCAGCTTGGAGCAGACTGGGGCCAACGTCCTGACTTTC
TRBJ1-1 TRBD1 - TRBV6-5 CASSYRGRSTEAFF TGTGCCAGCAGCTACAGGGGGCGCAGCACTGAAGCTTTCTTT
TRBJ2-5 - - TRBV5-4 CASSTKTGRETQYF TGTGCCAGCAGCACAAAAACAGGGAGGGAGACCCAGTACTTC
TRBJ1-5 - - TRBV11-3 CASSLRGNQPQHF TGTGCCAGCAGCTTACGGGGTAATCAGCCCCAGCATTTT
TRBJ2-7 TRBD1 - TRBV4-3 CASSRDRGQDQYF TGCGCCAGCAGCCGGGACAGGGGGCAAGATCAGTACTTC
TRBJ1-3 - - TRBV27 CASRGGGGNQGNTIYF TGTGCCAGCAGGGGAGGTGGGGGAAATCAAGGAAACACCATATATTTT
TRBJ2-1 TRBD2 once TRBV7-3 CASSSQTSGSNEQFF TGTGCCAGCAGCTCGCAGACTAGCGGAAGTAATGAGCAGTTCTTC
TRBJ1-1 - - TRBV9 CASSRTPGTEAFF TGTGCCAGCAGCCGTACCCCAGGGACTGAAGCTTTCTTT
TRBJ1-1 - - TRBV5-4 CASSFKGNTEAFF TGTGCCAGCAGCTTTAAGGGGAACACTGAAGCTTTCTTT
TRBJ1-1 - - TRBV19 CASIPVGQGNTEAFF TGTGCCAGTATCCCTGTGGGGCAGGGGAACACTGAAGCTTTCTTT
TRBJ1-1 - once TRBV27 CASSPNTVRRTEAFF TGTGCCAGCAGTCCCAACACAGTTAGAAGGACTGAAGCTTTCTTT
TRBJ1-2 - - TRBV6-6 CASSLDGSYGYTF TGTGCCAGCAGCTTGGACGGAAGCTATGGCTACACCTTC
TRBJ2-5 TRBD1 - TRBV7-6 CASSPRQGRETQYF TGTGCCAGCAGCCCGAGACAGGGCCGGGAGACCCAGTACTTC
TRBJ2-5 - - TRBV19 CASSFQGGTQYF TGTGCCAGTAGTTTCCAGGGAGGGACCCAGTACTTC
TRBJ2-7 - - TRBV7-7 CASSLGAGSSYEQYF TGTGCTAGCAGCTTAGGGGCAGGGAGCTCCTACGAGCAGTACTTC
TRBJ1-2 - - TRBV2 CASSDQTDYGYTF TGTGCCAGCAGTGACCAGACAGACTATGGCTACACCTTC
TRBJ2-1 - - TRBV15 CATSIVPGVPFF TGTGCCACCAGCATAGTACCAGGGGTCCCGTTCTTC
TRBJ2-7 - few TRBV4-1 CASSQAPGGSSYEQYF TGCGCCAGCAGCCAAGCCCCCGGGGGAAGCTCCTACGAGCAGTACTTC
TRBJ2-7 TRBD2 - TRBV5-6 CASSPRWGSGSRYEQYF TGTGCCAGCAGCCCAAGGTGGGGTAGCGGGAGTAGGTACGAGCAGTACTTC
TRBJ1-1 - once TRBV19 CASSMGPGRNTEAFF TGTGCCAGTAGTATGGGTCCAGGGAGGAACACTGAAGCTTTCTTT
TRBJ2-7 TRBD1 - TRBV5-1 CASSLGLGQGANEQYF TGCGCCAGCAGCTTGGGTCTGGGACAGGGGGCGAACGAGCAGTACTTC
TRBJ2-5 TRBD2 - TRBV7-2 CASSLLAGQETQYF TGTGCCAGCAGCTTACTAGCGGGACAAGAGACCCAGTACTTC
TRBJ2-2 - - TRBV2 CASHLGSSSGELFF TGTGCCAGTCATCTGGGGTCCTCGTCCGGGGAGCTGTTTTTT
TRBJ1-5 - - TRBV5-5 CASSRQTNQPQHF TGTGCCAGCAGCCGACAGACCAATCAGCCCCAGCATTTT
TRBJ2-3 TRBD2 once TRBV2 CASSAGTSGSTDTQYF TGTGCCAGCAGCGCTGGGACTAGCGGAAGCACAGATACGCAGTATTTT
TRBJ2-1 - - TRBV5-4 CASSLNGGGWSYNEQFF TGTGCCAGCAGCTTGAATGGGGGAGGCTGGTCCTACAATGAGCAGTTCTTC
TRBJ1-5 - - TRBV4-1 CASSQDPGGRRPQHF TGCGCCAGCAGCCAAGACCCCGGGGGGAGGAGGCCCCAGCATTTT
TRBJ1-3 - - TRBV19 CASTYSGPTTQTGNTIYF TGTGCCAGTACCTATAGTGGGCCTACAACGCAGACTGGAAACACCATATATTTT
TRBJ2-4 - - TRBV7-2 CASSPGGVLAKNIQYF TGTGCCAGCAGCCCAGGTGGGGTCCTAGCCAAAAACATTCAGTACTTC
TRBJ1-1 TRBD1 - TRBV2 CASSGGTGLVAFF TGTGCCAGCAGTGGGGGGACAGGGTTAGTGGCTTTCTTT
TRBJ2-3 TRBD1 - TRBV27 CASSFYQGQGSTDTQYF TGTGCCAGCAGTTTTTACCAGGGACAGGGTAGCACAGATACGCAGTATTTT
TRBJ1-1 - - TRBV2 CASSEQGGGTEAFF TGTGCCAGCAGTGAACAGGGCGGGGGCACTGAAGCTTTCTTT
TRBJ1-4 - - TRBV27 CASSPTGATNEKLFF TGTGCCAGCAGCCCTACAGGCGCAACTAATGAAAAACTGTTTTTT
TRBJ2-7 - - TRBV9 CASSVAGTNYEQYF TGTGCCAGCAGCGTAGCTGGAACTAACTACGAGCAGTACTTC
TRBJ1-2 - - TRBV6-6 CASSRAEPNYGYTF TGTGCCAGTAGTAGGGCGGAGCCTAACTATGGCTACACCTTC
TRBJ2-4 TRBD1 - TRBV6-6 CASRKGGTGGSYIQYF TGTGCCAGCAGGAAAGGGGGGACAGGGGGGAGCTACATTCAGTACTTC
TRBJ2-5 - - TRBV18 CASSPPGFKETQYF TGTGCCAGCTCACCACCGGGATTTAAAGAGACCCAGTACTTC
TRBJ1-2 - - TRBV4-3 CASSPPSRGGF TGCGCCAGCAGCCCCCCGTCCCGTGGAGGCTTC
TRBJ1-1 - - TRBV27 CASSFRGNTEAFF TGTGCCAGCAGTTTTCGGGGAAACACTGAAGCTTTCTTT
TRBJ2-1 - - TRBV7-2 CASSPRAPGLIQGEQFF TGTGCCAGCAGCCCAAGAGCCCCGGGCCTCATACAGGGTGAGCAGTTCTTC
TRBJ2-7 TRBD2 - TRBV27 CASSSLGLADYEQYF TGTGCCAGCAGTTCCCTAGGGCTAGCGGATTACGAGCAGTACTTC